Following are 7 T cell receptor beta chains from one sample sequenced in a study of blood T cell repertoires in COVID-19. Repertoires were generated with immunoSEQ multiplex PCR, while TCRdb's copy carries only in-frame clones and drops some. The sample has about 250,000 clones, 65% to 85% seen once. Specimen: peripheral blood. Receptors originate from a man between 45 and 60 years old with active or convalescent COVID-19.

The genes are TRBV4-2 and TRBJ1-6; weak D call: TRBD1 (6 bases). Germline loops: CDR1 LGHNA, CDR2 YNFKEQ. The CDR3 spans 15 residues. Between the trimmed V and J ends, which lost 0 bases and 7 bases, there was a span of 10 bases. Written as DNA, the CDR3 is TGTGCCAGCAGCCAAGATCCGGACAGCAATTCACCCCTCCACTTT. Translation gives CASSQDPDSNSPLHF.

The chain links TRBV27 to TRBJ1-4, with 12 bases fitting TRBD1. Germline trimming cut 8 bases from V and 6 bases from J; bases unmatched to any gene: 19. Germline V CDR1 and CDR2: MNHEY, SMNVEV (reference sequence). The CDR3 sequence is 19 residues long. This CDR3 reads CASGFLRGQGATWHEKLFF. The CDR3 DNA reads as TGTGCCAGCGGCTTCTTAAGGGGACAGGGGGCGACCTGGCATGAAAAACTGTTTTTT. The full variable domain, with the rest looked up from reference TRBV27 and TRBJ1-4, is EAQVTQNPRYLITVTGKKLTVTCSQNMNHEYMSWYRQDPGLGLRQIYYSMNVEVTDKGDVPEGYKVSRKEKRNFPLILESPSPNQTSLYFCASGFLRGQGATWHEKLFFGSGTQLSVL.

The DNA of the CDR3 is TGTGCCAGCAGCCATCCCCGCGCGGGGAGCACAGATACGCAGTATTTT. It encodes CASSHPRAGSTDTQYF. The chain uses TRBV4-2 and TRBJ2-3, with D possibly TRBD2 on 6 matching bases. V gave up 3 bases and J gave up 0 bases, with 13 bases separating them. The length of the CDR3 is 16 residues. CDR1 and CDR2 (germline): LGHNA, YNFKEQ.

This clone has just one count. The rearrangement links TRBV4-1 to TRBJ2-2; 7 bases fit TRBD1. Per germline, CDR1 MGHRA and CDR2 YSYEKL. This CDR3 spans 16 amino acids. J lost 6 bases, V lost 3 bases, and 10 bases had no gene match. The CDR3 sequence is CASSHRDSLTSGELFF. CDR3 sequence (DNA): TGCGCCAGCAGCCATCGGGACAGCCTAACATCCGGGGAGCTGTTTTTT.

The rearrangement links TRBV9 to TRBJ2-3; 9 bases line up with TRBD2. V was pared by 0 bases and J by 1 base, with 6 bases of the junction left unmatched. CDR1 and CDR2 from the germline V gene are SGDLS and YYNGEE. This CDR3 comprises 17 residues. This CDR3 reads CASSVGKRGDRTDTQYF. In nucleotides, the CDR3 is TGTGCCAGCAGCGTAGGGAAGCGGGGGGACCGCACAGATACGCAGTATTTT.

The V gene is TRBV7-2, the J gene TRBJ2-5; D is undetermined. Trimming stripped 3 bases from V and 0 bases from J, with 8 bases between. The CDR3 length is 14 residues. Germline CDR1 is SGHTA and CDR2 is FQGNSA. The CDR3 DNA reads TGTGCCAGCAGCTTCCAACTTAACCAAGAGACCCAGTACTTC. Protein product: CASSFQLNQETQYF.

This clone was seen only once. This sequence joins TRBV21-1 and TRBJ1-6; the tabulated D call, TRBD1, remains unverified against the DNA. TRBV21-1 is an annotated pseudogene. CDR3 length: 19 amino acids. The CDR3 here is CASSAAGTGTDSYNSPLHF. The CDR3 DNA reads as TGTGCCAGCAGCGCAGCCGGGACAGGAACAGACTCCTATAATTCACCCCTCCACTTT.